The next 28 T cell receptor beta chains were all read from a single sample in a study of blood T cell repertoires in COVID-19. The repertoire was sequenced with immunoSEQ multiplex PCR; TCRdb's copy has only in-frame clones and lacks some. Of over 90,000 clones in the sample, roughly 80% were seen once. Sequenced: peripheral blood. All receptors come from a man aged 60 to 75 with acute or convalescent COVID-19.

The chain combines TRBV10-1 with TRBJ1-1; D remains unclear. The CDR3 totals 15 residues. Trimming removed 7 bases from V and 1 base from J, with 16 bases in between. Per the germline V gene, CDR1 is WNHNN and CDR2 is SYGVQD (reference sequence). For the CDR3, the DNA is TGCGCCAGCACTGATTCCCGAGGGCCGAACACTGAAGCTTTCTTT. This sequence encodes CASTDSRGPNTEAFF.

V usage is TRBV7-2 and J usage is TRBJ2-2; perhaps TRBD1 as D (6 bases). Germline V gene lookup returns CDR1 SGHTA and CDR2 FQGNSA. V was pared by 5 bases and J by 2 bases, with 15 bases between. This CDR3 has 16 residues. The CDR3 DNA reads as TGTGCCAGCAGCACCTATACAGGGATCAACACCGGGGAGCTGTTTTTT. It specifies CASSTYTGINTGELFF.

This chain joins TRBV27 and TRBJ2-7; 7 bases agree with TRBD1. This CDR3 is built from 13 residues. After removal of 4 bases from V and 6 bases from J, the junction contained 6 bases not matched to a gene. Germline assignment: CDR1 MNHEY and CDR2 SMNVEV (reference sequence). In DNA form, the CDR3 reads TGTGCCAGCAGTTCCTCCTGGACAGGCGAGCAGTACTTC. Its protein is CASSSSWTGEQYF.

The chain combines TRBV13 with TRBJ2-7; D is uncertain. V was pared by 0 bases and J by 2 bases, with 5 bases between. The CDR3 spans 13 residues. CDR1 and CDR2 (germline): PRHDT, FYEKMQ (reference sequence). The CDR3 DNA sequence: TGTGCCAGCAGCTTAGGGCGAGCCTACGAGCAGTACTTC. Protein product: CASSLGRAYEQYF.

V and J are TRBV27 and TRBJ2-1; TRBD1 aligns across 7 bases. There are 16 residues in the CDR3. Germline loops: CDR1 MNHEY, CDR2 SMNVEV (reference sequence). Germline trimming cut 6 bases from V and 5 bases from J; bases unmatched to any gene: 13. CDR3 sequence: CASSLRQTGSNNEQFF. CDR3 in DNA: TGTGCCAGCAGCTTAAGACAGACAGGGAGCAACAATGAGCAGTTCTTC.

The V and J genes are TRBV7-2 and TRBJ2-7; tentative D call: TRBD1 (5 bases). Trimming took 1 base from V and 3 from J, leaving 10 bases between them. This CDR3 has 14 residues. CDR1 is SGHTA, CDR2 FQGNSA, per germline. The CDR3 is CASSLGGRSYEQYF. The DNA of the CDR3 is TGTGCCAGCAGCTTAGGGGGCAGAAGCTACGAGCAGTACTTC.

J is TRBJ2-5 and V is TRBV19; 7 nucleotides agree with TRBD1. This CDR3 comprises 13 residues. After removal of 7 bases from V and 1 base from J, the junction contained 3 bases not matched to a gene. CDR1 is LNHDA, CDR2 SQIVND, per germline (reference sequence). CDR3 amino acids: CASTRGFQETQYF. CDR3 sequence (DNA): TGTGCCAGTACCAGGGGGTTCCAAGAGACCCAGTACTTC.

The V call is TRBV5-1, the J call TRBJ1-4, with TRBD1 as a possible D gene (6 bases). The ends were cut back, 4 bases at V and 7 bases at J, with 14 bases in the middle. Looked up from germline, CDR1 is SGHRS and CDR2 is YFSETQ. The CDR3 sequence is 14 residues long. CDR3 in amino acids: CASSLTGWGEKLFF. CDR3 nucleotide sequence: TGCGCCAGCAGCCTCACAGGGTGGGGTGAAAAACTGTTTTTT.

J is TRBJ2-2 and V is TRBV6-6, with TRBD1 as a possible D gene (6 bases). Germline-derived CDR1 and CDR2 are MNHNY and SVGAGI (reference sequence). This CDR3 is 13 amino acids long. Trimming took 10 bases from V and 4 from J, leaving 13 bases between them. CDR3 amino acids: CAITGIFTGELFF. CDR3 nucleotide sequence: TGTGCCATTACAGGGATTTTCACCGGGGAGCTGTTTTTT.

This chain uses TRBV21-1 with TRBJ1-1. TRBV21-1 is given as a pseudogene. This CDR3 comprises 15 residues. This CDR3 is CASSILDGEDTEAFF. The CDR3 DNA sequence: TGTGCCAGCAGCATACTGGATGGGGAGGACACTGAAGCTTTCTTT.

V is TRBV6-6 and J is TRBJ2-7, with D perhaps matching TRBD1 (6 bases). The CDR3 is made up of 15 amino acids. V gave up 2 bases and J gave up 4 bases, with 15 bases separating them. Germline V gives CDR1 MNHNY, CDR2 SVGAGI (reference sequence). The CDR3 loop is CASSYARGRGYEQYF. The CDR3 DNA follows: TGTGCCAGCAGTTACGCAAGGGGGAGAGGTTACGAGCAGTACTTC.

CDR3 protein: CASSFQTSVGGTDTQYF. The CDR3 coding sequence is TGTGCCAGCAGTTTCCAAACTAGCGTGGGGGGAACAGATACGCAGTATTTT. The rearrangement links TRBV27 to TRBJ2-3; 7 bases are shared with TRBD2. The V gene end was trimmed by 3 bases and the J gene end by 3 bases; junction bases not matched to a gene: 12. The CDR3 extends over 17 amino acids. Germline CDR1 reads MNHEY; CDR2 reads SMNVEV (reference sequence).

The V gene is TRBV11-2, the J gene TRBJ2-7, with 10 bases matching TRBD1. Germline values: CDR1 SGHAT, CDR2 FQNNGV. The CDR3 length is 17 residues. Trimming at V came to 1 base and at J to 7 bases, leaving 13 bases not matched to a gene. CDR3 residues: CASSLAFGDRGDLEQYF. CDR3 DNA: TGTGCCAGCAGCTTAGCATTTGGGGACAGGGGAGACTTGGAGCAGTACTTC.

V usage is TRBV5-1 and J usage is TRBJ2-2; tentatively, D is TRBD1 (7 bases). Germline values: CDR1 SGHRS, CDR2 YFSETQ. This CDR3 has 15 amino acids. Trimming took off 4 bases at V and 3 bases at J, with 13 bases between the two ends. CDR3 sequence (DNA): TGCGCCAGCAGCCGGGGGACAGCTTACACCGGGGAGCTGTTTTTT. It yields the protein CASSRGTAYTGELFF. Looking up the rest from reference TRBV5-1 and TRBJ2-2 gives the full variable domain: KAGVTQTPRYLIKTRGQQVTLSCSPISGHRSVSWYQQTPGQGLQFLFEYFSETQRNKGNFPGRFSGRQFSNSRSEMNVSTLELGDSALYLCASSRGTAYTGELFFGEGSRLTVL.

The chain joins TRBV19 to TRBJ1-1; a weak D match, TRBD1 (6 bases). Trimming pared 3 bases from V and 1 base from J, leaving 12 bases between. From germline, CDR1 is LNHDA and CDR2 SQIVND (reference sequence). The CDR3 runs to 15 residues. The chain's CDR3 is CASSIWSRGNTEAFF. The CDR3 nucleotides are TGTGCCAGTAGTATTTGGAGCAGGGGGAACACTGAAGCTTTCTTT.

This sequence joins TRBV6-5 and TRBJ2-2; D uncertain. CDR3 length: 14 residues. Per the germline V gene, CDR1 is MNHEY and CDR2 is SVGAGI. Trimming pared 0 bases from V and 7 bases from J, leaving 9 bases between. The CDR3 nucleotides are TGTGCCAGCAGTTACTCCAGGTCGGTCGGGGAGCTGTTTTTT. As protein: CASSYSRSVGELFF.

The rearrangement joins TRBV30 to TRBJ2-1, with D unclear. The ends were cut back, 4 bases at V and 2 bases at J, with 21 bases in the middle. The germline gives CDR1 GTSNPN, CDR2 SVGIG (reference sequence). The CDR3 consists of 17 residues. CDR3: CAWNPAAPLITYNEQFF. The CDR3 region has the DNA TGTGCCTGGAACCCTGCTGCGCCGCTAATCACCTACAATGAGCAGTTCTTC.

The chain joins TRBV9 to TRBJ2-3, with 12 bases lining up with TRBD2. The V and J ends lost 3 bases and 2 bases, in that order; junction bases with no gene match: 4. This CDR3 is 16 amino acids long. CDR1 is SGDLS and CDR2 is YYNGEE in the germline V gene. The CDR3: CASSAWTSGNTDTQYF. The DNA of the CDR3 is TGTGCCAGCAGCGCCTGGACTAGCGGGAACACAGATACGCAGTATTTT. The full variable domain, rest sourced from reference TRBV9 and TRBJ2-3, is DSGVTQTPKHLITATGQRVTLRCSPRSGDLSVYWYQQSLDQGLQFLIQYYNGEERAKGNILERFSAQQFPDLHSELNLSSLELGDSALYFCASSAWTSGNTDTQYFGPGTRLTVL.

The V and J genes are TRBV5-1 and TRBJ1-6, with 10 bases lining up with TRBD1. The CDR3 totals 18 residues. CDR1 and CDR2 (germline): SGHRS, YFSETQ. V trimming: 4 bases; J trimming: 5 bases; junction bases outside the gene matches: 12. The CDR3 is CASSREPGQGFNNSPLHF. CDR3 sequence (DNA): TGCGCCAGCAGCAGAGAACCGGGACAGGGGTTCAATAATTCACCCCTCCACTTT.

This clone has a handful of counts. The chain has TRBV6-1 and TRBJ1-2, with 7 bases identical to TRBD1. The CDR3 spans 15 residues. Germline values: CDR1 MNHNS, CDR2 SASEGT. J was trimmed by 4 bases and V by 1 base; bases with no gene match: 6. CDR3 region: CASSEGQGPLYGYTF. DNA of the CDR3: TGTGCCAGCAGTGAAGGACAGGGACCACTCTATGGCTACACCTTC.

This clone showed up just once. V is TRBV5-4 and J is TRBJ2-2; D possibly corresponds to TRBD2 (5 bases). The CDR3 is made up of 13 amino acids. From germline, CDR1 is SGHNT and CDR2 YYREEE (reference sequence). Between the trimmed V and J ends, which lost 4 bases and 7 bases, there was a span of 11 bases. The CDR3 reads CASSPTRIGELFF. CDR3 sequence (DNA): TGTGCCAGCAGCCCCACTAGGATCGGGGAGCTGTTTTTT.

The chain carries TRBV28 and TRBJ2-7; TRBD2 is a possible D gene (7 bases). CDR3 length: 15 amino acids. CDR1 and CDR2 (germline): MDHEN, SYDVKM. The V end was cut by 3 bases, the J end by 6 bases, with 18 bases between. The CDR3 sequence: CASSFPLWGGGEQYF. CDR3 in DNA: TGTGCCAGCAGTTTCCCACTCTGGGGAGGGGGCGAGCAGTACTTC.

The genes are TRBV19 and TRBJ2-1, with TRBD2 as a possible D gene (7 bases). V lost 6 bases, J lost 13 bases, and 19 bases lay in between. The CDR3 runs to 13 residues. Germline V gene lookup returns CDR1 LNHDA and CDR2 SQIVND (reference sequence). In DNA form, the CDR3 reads TGTGCCAGTAGCCAAGGGGGGAGGGCAATCCAGTTCTTC. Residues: CASSQGGRAIQFF.

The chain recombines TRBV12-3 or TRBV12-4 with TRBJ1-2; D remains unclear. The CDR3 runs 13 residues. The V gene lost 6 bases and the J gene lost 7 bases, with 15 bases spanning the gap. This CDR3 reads CASSLNDGFGYTF. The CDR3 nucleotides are TGTGCCAGCAGCCTAAACGACGGGTTTGGCTACACCTTC.

The CDR3 DNA reads TGTGCCAGCAGTGATCCAGGACAGGGGGCAAACTATGGCTACACCTTC. Protein: CASSDPGQGANYGYTF. The rearrangement links TRBV25-1 to TRBJ1-2; 11 bases are shared with TRBD1. V trimming: 3 bases; J trimming: 2 bases; junction bases outside the gene matches: 5. The germline gives CDR1 MGHDK, CDR2 SYGVNS. The CDR3 length is 16 residues.

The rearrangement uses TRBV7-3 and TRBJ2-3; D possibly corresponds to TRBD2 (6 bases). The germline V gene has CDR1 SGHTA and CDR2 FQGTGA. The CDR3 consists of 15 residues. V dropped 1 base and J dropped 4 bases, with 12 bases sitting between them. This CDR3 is CASSLNPGVADTQYF. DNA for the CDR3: TGTGCCAGCAGCTTAAATCCGGGGGTGGCAGATACGCAGTATTTT.

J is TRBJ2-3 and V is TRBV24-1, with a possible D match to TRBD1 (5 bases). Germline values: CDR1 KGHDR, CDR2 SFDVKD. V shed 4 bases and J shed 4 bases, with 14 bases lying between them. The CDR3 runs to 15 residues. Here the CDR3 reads CATSEVRVGSDTQYF. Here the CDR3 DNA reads TGTGCCACCAGTGAGGTCAGGGTTGGGTCAGATACGCAGTATTTT.

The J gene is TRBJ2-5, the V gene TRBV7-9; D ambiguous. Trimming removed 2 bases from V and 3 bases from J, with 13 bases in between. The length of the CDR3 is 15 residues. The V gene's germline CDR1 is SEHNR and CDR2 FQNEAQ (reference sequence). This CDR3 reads CASSLSRSRKETQYF. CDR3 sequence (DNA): TGTGCCAGCAGCTTAAGTAGGAGTCGGAAAGAGACCCAGTACTTC.